The following is a T cell receptor (beta chain) sequence with its context. Its target is unknown. Using immunoSEQ multiplex PCR, the repertoire was profiled, and TCRdb retains in-frame clones only, with some absent. The table includes around 120,000 clones, roughly 90% detected once. This specimen belongs to a study of T cell responses to AZD1222 COVID-19 vaccine. The CDR3 is 12 amino acids. CDR1 and CDR2 from the germline V gene are SQVTM and ANQGSEA. V lost 5 bases to trimming and J lost 1 base, with 8 bases between them. Overall study findings and caveats: Compared with day 0, the breadth and depth of the Spike-specific TCR repertoire rose significantly after two doses of AZD1222. Unmutated variant regions are reportedly targeted by nearly half of spike-specific TCRs. The donor cohort was predominantly white British with a female majority, and clonal diversity may have been underestimated.

The receptor comes from an adult in good health. Sequencing was performed on peripheral blood, taken on day 0 of AZD1222 vaccination. This chain uses TRBV29-1 with TRBJ1-1; TRBD1 might be the D (5 bases). The DNA for the CDR3 is TGCAGCGTTTCCCAGGGGAACACTGAAGCTTTCTTT. It encodes CSVSQGNTEAFF.